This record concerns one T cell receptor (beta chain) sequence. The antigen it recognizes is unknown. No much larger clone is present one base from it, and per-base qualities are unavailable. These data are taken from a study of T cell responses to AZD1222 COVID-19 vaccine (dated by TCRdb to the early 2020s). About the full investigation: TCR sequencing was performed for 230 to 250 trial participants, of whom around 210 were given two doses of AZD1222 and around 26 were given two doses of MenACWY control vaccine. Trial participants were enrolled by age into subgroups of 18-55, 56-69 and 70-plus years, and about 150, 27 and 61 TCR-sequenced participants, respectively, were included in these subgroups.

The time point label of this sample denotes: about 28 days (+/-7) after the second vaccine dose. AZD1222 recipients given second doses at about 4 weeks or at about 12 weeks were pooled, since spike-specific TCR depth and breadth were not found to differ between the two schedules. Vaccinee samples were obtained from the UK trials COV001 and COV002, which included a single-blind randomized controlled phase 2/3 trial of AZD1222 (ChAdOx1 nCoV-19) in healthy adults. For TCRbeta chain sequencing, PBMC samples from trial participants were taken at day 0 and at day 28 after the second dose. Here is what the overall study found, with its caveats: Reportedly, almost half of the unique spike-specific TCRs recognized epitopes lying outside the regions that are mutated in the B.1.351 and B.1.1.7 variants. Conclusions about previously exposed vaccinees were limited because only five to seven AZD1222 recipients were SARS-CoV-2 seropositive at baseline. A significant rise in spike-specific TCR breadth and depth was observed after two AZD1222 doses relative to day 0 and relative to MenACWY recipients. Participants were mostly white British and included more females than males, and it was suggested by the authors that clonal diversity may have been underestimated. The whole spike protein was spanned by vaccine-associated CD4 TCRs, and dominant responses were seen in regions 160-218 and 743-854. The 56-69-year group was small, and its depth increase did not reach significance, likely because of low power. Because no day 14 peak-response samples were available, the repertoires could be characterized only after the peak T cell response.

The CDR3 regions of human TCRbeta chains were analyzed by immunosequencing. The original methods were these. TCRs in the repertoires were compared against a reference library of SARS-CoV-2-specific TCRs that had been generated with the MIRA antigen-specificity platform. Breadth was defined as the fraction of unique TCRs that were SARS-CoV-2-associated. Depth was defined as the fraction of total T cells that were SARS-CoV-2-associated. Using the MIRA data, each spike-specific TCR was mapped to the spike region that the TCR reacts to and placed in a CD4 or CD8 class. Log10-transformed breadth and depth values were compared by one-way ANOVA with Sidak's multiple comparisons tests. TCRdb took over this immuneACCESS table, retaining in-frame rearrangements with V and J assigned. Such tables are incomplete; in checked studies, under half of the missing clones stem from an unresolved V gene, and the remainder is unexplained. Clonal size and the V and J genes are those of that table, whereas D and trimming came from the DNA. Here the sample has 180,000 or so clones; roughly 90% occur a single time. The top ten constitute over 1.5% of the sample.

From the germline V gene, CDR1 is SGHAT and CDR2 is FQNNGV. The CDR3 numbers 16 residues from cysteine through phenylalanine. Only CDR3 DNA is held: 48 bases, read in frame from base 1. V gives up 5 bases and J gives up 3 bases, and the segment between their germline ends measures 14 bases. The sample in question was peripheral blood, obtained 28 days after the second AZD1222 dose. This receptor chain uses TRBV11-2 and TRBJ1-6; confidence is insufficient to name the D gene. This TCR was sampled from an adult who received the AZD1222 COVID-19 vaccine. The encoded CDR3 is CASSVAQSYYNSPLHF. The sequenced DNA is TGTGCCAGCAGCGTGGCCCAGAGCTACTATAATTCACCCCTCCACTTT.